This T cell receptor beta chain was observed in a study of OX40 agonist ivuxolimab in advanced cancers. Overall study: Dose-escalation subjects each had hepatocellular carcinoma, melanoma, renal cell or head and neck cancer.

Clones were read by immunoSEQ multiplex PCR, and TCRdb kept only the in-frame ones, dropping some. The sample has approximately 89,000 clones; 90% to 95% are singletons. Study-level findings and limits: In general, CD8+ T cells held more expanded clones than CD4+ did, on average.

Trimming shortened V by 0 bases and J by 1 base, and 6 bases separated the two germline ends. The CDR3 totals 14 residues. The germline CDR1 and CDR2 sequences are SGHTA and FQGNSA. Concerning this clone: Its antigen is unknown.

This clonotype was sampled from an adult with an advanced solid tumor such as melanoma, head and neck, liver or kidney cancer. This rearrangement joins TRBV7-2 to TRBJ1-2, with unresolved D. The starting material was CD4+ or CD8+ T cells sorted from blood, obtained in a trial of the OX40 agonist ivuxolimab. The CDR3 sequence is CASSLASGNYGYTF. CDR3 DNA: TGTGCCAGCAGCTTAGCATCGGGTAACTATGGCTACACCTTC.